The rows below give T cell receptor beta chains drawn from one sample of a study of T-cell memory formation after mild COVID-19. TCRdb itself ran the 5' RACE reads through MiXCR, one entry per CDR3 protein. The sample lists roughly 550,000 distinct CDR3 sequences, about a fifth occurring once. Sequenced: PBMCs or a T cell subset sorted from them (not recorded which). The receptors shown here come from an adult woman who had mild COVID-19 (a few samples of this study predate the infection). Cell type and time point are not known. The CDR3 runs from the conserved cysteine through the conserved F or W. The order of the fields is J gene, V gene, D gene, clone size, CDR3 protein, CDR3 DNA. D genes are given only for firm matches. The size field is filled for only some rows; it gives once, few, many or a size class.

j_call: TRBJ2-1
v_call: TRBV3-1
d_call: .
clone_size: few
cdr3_aa: CASSQEGWSWNEQFF
cdr3_nt: TGTGCCAGCAGCCAAGAGGGATGGTCTTGGAATGAGCAGTTCTTC

j_call: TRBJ2-2
v_call: TRBV20-1
d_call: TRBD2
clone_size: .
cdr3_aa: CSARDQTSGRLTGELFF
cdr3_nt: TGCAGTGCTAGAGACCAGACTAGCGGGAGACTTACCGGGGAGCTGTTTTTT

j_call: TRBJ1-1
v_call: TRBV7-9
d_call: .
clone_size: .
cdr3_aa: CASSPHKLLEAFF
cdr3_nt: TGTGCCAGCAGCCCTCACAAGCTGTTGGAGGCTTTCTTT

j_call: TRBJ1-1
v_call: TRBV6-5
d_call: TRBD1
clone_size: .
cdr3_aa: CASGLQGGNTEAFF
cdr3_nt: TGTGCCAGCGGACTGCAGGGGGGGAACACTGAAGCTTTCTTT

j_call: TRBJ2-2
v_call: TRBV20-1
d_call: TRBD1
clone_size: few
cdr3_aa: CSARDGRTGNTGELFF
cdr3_nt: TGCAGTGCTAGAGATGGCAGGACAGGGAACACCGGGGAGCTGTTTTTT

j_call: TRBJ2-7
v_call: TRBV5-1
d_call: .
clone_size: .
cdr3_aa: CASSLEGEAYEQYF
cdr3_nt: TGCGCCAGCAGCTTGGAGGGGGAGGCCTACGAGCAGTACTTC

j_call: TRBJ2-7
v_call: TRBV27
d_call: TRBD2
clone_size: .
cdr3_aa: CASREIAGELYEQYF
cdr3_nt: TGTGCCAGCAGGGAAATAGCGGGAGAACTCTACGAGCAGTACTTC

j_call: TRBJ2-7
v_call: TRBV4-1
d_call: TRBD2
clone_size: .
cdr3_aa: CASSFLSGGAYEQYF
cdr3_nt: TGCGCCAGCAGCTTTCTTAGCGGGGGGGCCTACGAGCAGTACTTC

j_call: TRBJ2-7
v_call: TRBV20-1
d_call: .
clone_size: few
cdr3_aa: CSAICEGEYYEQYF
cdr3_nt: TGCAGTGCTATATGCGAGGGGGAGTACTACGAGCAGTACTTC

j_call: TRBJ2-7
v_call: TRBV5-5
d_call: TRBD1
clone_size: few
cdr3_aa: CASSPPLGQGGLDEQYF
cdr3_nt: TGTGCCAGCAGCCCACCCCTGGGACAGGGGGGGCTGGACGAGCAGTACTTC

j_call: TRBJ2-5
v_call: TRBV29-1
d_call: TRBD2
clone_size: .
cdr3_aa: CGGGQETQYF
cdr3_nt: TGCGGCGGGGGACAAGAGACCCAGTACTTC

j_call: TRBJ2-7
v_call: TRBV5-1
d_call: TRBD2
clone_size: few
cdr3_aa: CASSLQSGLAEQYF
cdr3_nt: TGCGCCAGCAGCTTACAGAGTGGACTAGCGGAGCAGTACTTC

j_call: TRBJ2-5
v_call: TRBV20-1
d_call: TRBD2
clone_size: .
cdr3_aa: CSARDRRIAGPRKTQYF
cdr3_nt: TGCAGTGCTAGAGATCGTAGAATAGCGGGCCCCCGTAAGACCCAGTACTTC

j_call: TRBJ1-5
v_call: TRBV6-2/TRBV6-3
d_call: TRBD1
clone_size: few
cdr3_aa: CASRSRTGGNQPQHF
cdr3_nt: TGTGCCAGCAGAAGCCGGACAGGGGGGAATCAGCCCCAGCATTTT

j_call: TRBJ1-1
v_call: TRBV15
d_call: TRBD1
clone_size: few
cdr3_aa: CATSRDGGQGENTEAFF
cdr3_nt: TGTGCCACCAGCAGAGATGGGGGACAGGGAGAAAACACTGAAGCTTTCTTT

j_call: TRBJ2-1
v_call: TRBV12-3/TRBV12-4
d_call: .
clone_size: few
cdr3_aa: CASSSRLQGSNEQFF
cdr3_nt: TGTGCCAGCAGTTCCCGCCTACAGGGCTCCAATGAGCAGTTCTTC

j_call: TRBJ2-1
v_call: TRBV9
d_call: .
clone_size: few
cdr3_aa: CASSAHGGAQREQFF
cdr3_nt: TGTGCCAGCAGCGCGCACGGAGGGGCCCAAAGGGAGCAGTTCTTC

j_call: TRBJ2-1
v_call: TRBV29-1
d_call: .
clone_size: few
cdr3_aa: CSAPSIPRNNEQFF
cdr3_nt: TGCAGCGCCCCGTCTATTCCGAGGAACAATGAGCAGTTCTTC

j_call: TRBJ1-2
v_call: TRBV15
d_call: .
clone_size: few
cdr3_aa: CATSRTGTAANYGYTF
cdr3_nt: TGTGCCACCAGCAGAACCGGGACTGCAGCTAACTATGGCTACACCTTC

j_call: TRBJ2-6
v_call: TRBV6-2/TRBV6-3
d_call: .
clone_size: .
cdr3_aa: CASIIGGTGANVLTF
cdr3_nt: TGTGCCAGCATCATAGGGGGGACCGGGGCCAACGTCCTGACTTTC

j_call: TRBJ2-7
v_call: TRBV12-3/TRBV12-4
d_call: .
clone_size: few
cdr3_aa: CASNLGAGPYEQYF
cdr3_nt: TGTGCCAGCAACCTAGGTGCAGGCCCCTACGAGCAGTACTTC

j_call: TRBJ2-2
v_call: TRBV7-9
d_call: TRBD2
clone_size: .
cdr3_aa: CASSSPGGNTGELFF
cdr3_nt: TGTGCCAGCAGCTCACCGGGAGGGAACACCGGGGAGCTGTTTTTT

j_call: TRBJ1-2
v_call: TRBV5-5
d_call: .
clone_size: .
cdr3_aa: CASSLVGEFNYGYTF
cdr3_nt: TGTGCCAGCAGCTTGGTGGGGGAATTCAACTATGGCTACACCTTC

j_call: TRBJ2-7
v_call: TRBV3-1
d_call: .
clone_size: .
cdr3_aa: CASSPQGGSLREQYF
cdr3_nt: TGTGCCAGCAGCCCACAGGGAGGGTCCCTTCGCGAGCAGTACTTC

j_call: TRBJ2-7
v_call: TRBV5-6
d_call: .
clone_size: few
cdr3_aa: CASSLESSGEQYF
cdr3_nt: TGTGCCAGCAGCTTGGAAAGTAGTGGGGAGCAGTACTTC

j_call: TRBJ2-1
v_call: TRBV15
d_call: .
clone_size: .
cdr3_aa: CATSRDIVPGDNEQFF
cdr3_nt: TGTGCCACCAGCAGAGATATCGTCCCTGGGGACAATGAGCAGTTCTTC

j_call: TRBJ2-3
v_call: TRBV6-5
d_call: TRBD2
clone_size: .
cdr3_aa: CASRPTSGGDTQYF
cdr3_nt: TGTGCCAGCAGACCTACTAGCGGGGGAGATACGCAGTATTTT

j_call: TRBJ1-5
v_call: TRBV10-2
d_call: TRBD1
clone_size: .
cdr3_aa: CASSEYWQGVEAVLAQPQHF
cdr3_nt: TGCGCCAGCAGTGAATATTGGCAGGGGGTTGAAGCGGTATTGGCTCAGCCCCAGCATTTT

j_call: TRBJ1-3
v_call: TRBV4-2
d_call: TRBD1
clone_size: few
cdr3_aa: CASQRGPGNTIYF
cdr3_nt: TGTGCCAGCCAGAGGGGGCCCGGAAACACCATATATTTT

j_call: TRBJ1-2
v_call: TRBV29-1
d_call: TRBD1
clone_size: .
cdr3_aa: CSVEGTGSSYGYTF
cdr3_nt: TGCAGCGTTGAGGGGACAGGGTCGAGCTATGGCTACACCTTC

j_call: TRBJ1-1
v_call: TRBV7-9
d_call: TRBD1
clone_size: .
cdr3_aa: CASSLIRDRNTEAFF
cdr3_nt: TGTGCCAGCAGCTTGATCCGGGACAGGAACACTGAAGCTTTCTTT

j_call: TRBJ2-7
v_call: TRBV20-1
d_call: TRBD2
clone_size: .
cdr3_aa: CSARDLLAGHYEQYF
cdr3_nt: TGCAGTGCTAGAGATCTTCTAGCGGGGCATTACGAGCAGTACTTC

j_call: TRBJ2-1
v_call: TRBV12-3/TRBV12-4
d_call: TRBD1
clone_size: few
cdr3_aa: CASRSTGRYNEQFF
cdr3_nt: TGTGCCAGCAGATCGACAGGGAGATACAATGAGCAGTTCTTC

j_call: TRBJ2-7
v_call: TRBV20-1
d_call: TRBD1
clone_size: .
cdr3_aa: CSASTGTGLHEQYF
cdr3_nt: TGCAGTGCTTCGACCGGGACAGGGTTACACGAGCAGTACTTC

j_call: TRBJ2-1
v_call: TRBV21-1
d_call: .
clone_size: .
cdr3_aa: CASSKVLGVGEQFF
cdr3_nt: TGTGCCAGCAGCAAAGTTCTGGGGGTCGGGGAGCAGTTCTTC

j_call: TRBJ2-3
v_call: TRBV20-1
d_call: TRBD2
clone_size: few
cdr3_aa: CSARGWREGVDTQYF
cdr3_nt: TGCAGTGCCAGAGGTTGGCGGGAGGGGGTAGATACGCAGTATTTT

j_call: TRBJ2-7
v_call: TRBV4-1
d_call: TRBD2
clone_size: .
cdr3_aa: CASSLTSGGLSFSEQYF
cdr3_nt: TGCGCCAGCAGCTTAACTAGCGGGGGGCTATCATTCTCCGAGCAGTACTTC

j_call: TRBJ2-5
v_call: TRBV18
d_call: TRBD2
clone_size: .
cdr3_aa: CASSPGIAGAQETQYF
cdr3_nt: TGTGCCAGCTCACCTGGGATAGCGGGGGCACAAGAGACCCAGTACTTC

j_call: TRBJ2-7
v_call: TRBV10-3
d_call: TRBD2
clone_size: .
cdr3_aa: CATGLAGYEQYF
cdr3_nt: TGTGCCACCGGACTAGCGGGATACGAGCAGTACTTC

j_call: TRBJ2-7
v_call: TRBV7-9
d_call: .
clone_size: .
cdr3_aa: CASSLEPSTSEQYF
cdr3_nt: TGTGCCAGCAGCTTAGAACCCTCGACCTCCGAGCAGTACTTC

j_call: TRBJ2-7
v_call: TRBV9
d_call: .
clone_size: many
cdr3_aa: CASSLEAGEQYF
cdr3_nt: TGTGCCAGCAGCTTAGAGGCCGGCGAGCAGTACTTC

j_call: TRBJ2-3
v_call: TRBV5-1
d_call: .
clone_size: .
cdr3_aa: CASRLGPQSRDTQYF
cdr3_nt: TGCGCCAGCAGACTCGGACCCCAAAGCAGGGATACGCAGTATTTT

j_call: TRBJ1-3
v_call: TRBV7-9
d_call: TRBD1
clone_size: many
cdr3_aa: CASSSTDGTASGNTIYF
cdr3_nt: TGTGCCAGCAGCTCAACGGACGGGACAGCCTCTGGAAACACCATATATTTT

j_call: TRBJ2-5
v_call: TRBV2
d_call: TRBD2
clone_size: .
cdr3_aa: CASMRGGSKETQYF
cdr3_nt: TGTGCCAGCATGCGGGGGGGCTCGAAAGAGACCCAGTACTTC

j_call: TRBJ2-1
v_call: TRBV5-1
d_call: TRBD2
clone_size: .
cdr3_aa: CASSLDSGSNNEQFF
cdr3_nt: TGCGCCAGCAGCTTGGATAGCGGGAGTAACAATGAGCAGTTCTTC

j_call: TRBJ1-5
v_call: TRBV7-8
d_call: .
clone_size: .
cdr3_aa: CASSLRLQSNQPQHF
cdr3_nt: TGTGCCAGCAGCTTACGGTTACAGAGCAATCAGCCCCAGCATTTT

j_call: TRBJ1-2
v_call: TRBV12-3/TRBV12-4
d_call: TRBD1
clone_size: .
cdr3_aa: CASSTDRVYGYTF
cdr3_nt: TGTGCCAGCAGTACCGACAGGGTCTATGGCTACACCTTC

j_call: TRBJ2-7
v_call: TRBV7-2
d_call: .
clone_size: few
cdr3_aa: CASSSYSKQYF
cdr3_nt: TGTGCCAGCAGCTCATACAGTAAGCAGTACTTC

j_call: TRBJ2-3
v_call: TRBV24-1
d_call: .
clone_size: .
cdr3_aa: CATSDRTSTDTQYF
cdr3_nt: TGTGCCACCAGTGATCGGACTAGCACAGATACGCAGTATTTT

j_call: TRBJ2-7
v_call: TRBV5-1
d_call: TRBD1
clone_size: .
cdr3_aa: CASSFDRGGYEQYF
cdr3_nt: TGCGCCAGCAGCTTTGACAGGGGTGGGTACGAGCAGTACTTC

j_call: TRBJ1-3
v_call: TRBV7-9
d_call: .
clone_size: few
cdr3_aa: CASTLTGTGNTIYF
cdr3_nt: TGTGCCAGCACCCTGACGGGCACTGGAAACACCATATATTTT

j_call: TRBJ2-2
v_call: TRBV23-1
d_call: .
clone_size: .
cdr3_aa: CARQPGQGELFF
cdr3_nt: TGCGCCAGACAACCAGGACAGGGGGAGCTGTTTTTT

j_call: TRBJ2-1
v_call: TRBV4-1
d_call: .
clone_size: few
cdr3_aa: CASSQDLGIYNEQFF
cdr3_nt: TGCGCCAGCAGCCAAGATCTAGGGATCTACAATGAGCAGTTCTTC

j_call: TRBJ2-7
v_call: TRBV10-3
d_call: .
clone_size: .
cdr3_aa: CAIRAPGHEQYF
cdr3_nt: TGTGCCATCAGGGCCCCAGGACACGAGCAGTACTTC

j_call: TRBJ2-7
v_call: TRBV6-5
d_call: .
clone_size: .
cdr3_aa: CASSRSGTPYEQYF
cdr3_nt: TGTGCCAGCAGTCGTTCCGGGACCCCCTACGAGCAGTACTTC